The rows below give T cell receptor beta chains drawn from one sample of a study of shared clonotypes between healthy human individuals. TCRdb's copy holds only in-frame clones and misses some; the assay was immunoSEQ multiplex PCR. Counted here are millions of clones, 95% occurring once; the ten biggest clones make up about 0.13%. Sequences were obtained from naive CD4+ T cells sorted from blood. The receptors shown here come from a man younger than 30 in good health. The CDR3 runs from the conserved cysteine through the conserved F or W. A D gene is named only where the DNA matches it firmly. Clone size is not always given. Where it is, it says once, few, many or a class for expanded clones.

D gene: .; J gene: TRBJ1-5; V gene: TRBV20-1; clone size: .; CDR3 DNA: TGCAGTGCCAACAACGAGGGGCCCCAGCATTTT; CDR3 protein: CSANNEGPQHF
D gene: .; J gene: TRBJ1-1; V gene: TRBV4-1; clone size: .; CDR3 DNA: TGCGCCAGCAGGACGGGGACGGATTTACAGAACACTGAAGCTTTCTTT; CDR3 protein: CASRTGTDLQNTEAFF
D gene: .; J gene: TRBJ2-5; V gene: TRBV6-5; clone size: once; CDR3 DNA: TGTGCCAGCAGTTACACTGGGTCGACCCGGGACCAGTACTTC; CDR3 protein: CASSYTGSTRDQYF
D gene: .; J gene: TRBJ1-2; V gene: TRBV28; clone size: .; CDR3 DNA: TGTGCCAGCAGTTTATACAGGGACGGCTACACCTTC; CDR3 protein: CASSLYRDGYTF
D gene: .; J gene: TRBJ2-7; V gene: TRBV25-1; clone size: .; CDR3 DNA: TGTGCCAGCAGTTCCTTCGGGAACGAGCAGTACTTC; CDR3 protein: CASSSFGNEQYF
D gene: TRBD1; J gene: TRBJ1-2; V gene: TRBV30; clone size: .; CDR3 DNA: TGTGCCTGGACTCAGGGGGGGTTTAGCTATGGCTACACCTTC; CDR3 protein: CAWTQGGFSYGYTF
D gene: TRBD1; J gene: TRBJ2-7; V gene: TRBV5-1; clone size: .; CDR3 DNA: TGCGCCAGCAGCTCAACAGGGGCCTGGGAGCAGTACTTC; CDR3 protein: CASSSTGAWEQYF
D gene: TRBD2; J gene: TRBJ2-3; V gene: TRBV5-6; clone size: once; CDR3 DNA: TGTGCCAGCAGCATTCTAGCGGCGGGAATGACAGATACGCAGTATTTT; CDR3 protein: CASSILAAGMTDTQYF
D gene: TRBD1; J gene: TRBJ2-7; V gene: TRBV19; clone size: .; CDR3 DNA: TGTGCCAGTAGTATAGGGGACAGGGGCTCCTACGAGCAGTACTTC; CDR3 protein: CASSIGDRGSYEQYF
D gene: .; J gene: TRBJ1-3; V gene: TRBV25-1; clone size: .; CDR3 DNA: TGTGCCAGCAGTGAATTGGACCGAACGGGAAACACCATATATTTT; CDR3 protein: CASSELDRTGNTIYF
D gene: TRBD1; J gene: TRBJ1-6; V gene: TRBV5-6; clone size: .; CDR3 DNA: TGTGCCAGCACTTCCAGGGGGAATTCACCCCTCCACTTT; CDR3 protein: CASTSRGNSPLHF
D gene: .; J gene: TRBJ2-2; V gene: TRBV5-1; clone size: .; CDR3 DNA: TGCGCCAGCAGCCTTGAACGGAACACCGGGGAGCTGTTTTTT; CDR3 protein: CASSLERNTGELFF
D gene: .; J gene: TRBJ1-2; V gene: TRBV13; clone size: .; CDR3 DNA: TGTGCCAGCAGCCCCGGCCTCCGGGGTAAGGGTGAAGATGGCTACACCTTC; CDR3 protein: CASSPGLRGKGEDGYTF
D gene: .; J gene: TRBJ1-6; V gene: TRBV19; clone size: .; CDR3 DNA: TGTGCCAGTAGTATAATGGGGGGTTCAGGGTCACCCCTCCACTTT; CDR3 protein: CASSIMGGSGSPLHF
D gene: TRBD1; J gene: TRBJ2-3; V gene: TRBV19; clone size: .; CDR3 DNA: TGTGCCAGTAGTCCCCCCGGGACAGGAAGCACAGATACGCAGTATTTT; CDR3 protein: CASSPPGTGSTDTQYF
D gene: .; J gene: TRBJ1-1; V gene: TRBV10-3; clone size: .; CDR3 DNA: TGTGCCATCTCCCCGGGTGGTGAAGCTTTCTTT; CDR3 protein: CAISPGGEAFF
D gene: .; J gene: TRBJ2-2; V gene: TRBV19; clone size: .; CDR3 DNA: TGTGCCAGTAGTCGAATGGCGGCGAACACCGGGGAGCTGTTTTTT; CDR3 protein: CASSRMAANTGELFF
D gene: .; J gene: TRBJ1-3; V gene: TRBV2; clone size: .; CDR3 DNA: TGTGCCAGCAGGGGGGGACAAATCTCTGGAAACACCATATATTTT; CDR3 protein: CASRGGQISGNTIYF
D gene: TRBD1; J gene: TRBJ1-2; V gene: TRBV5-1; clone size: .; CDR3 DNA: TGCGCCAGCAGCTCCCCGCCAGGGGGTACCTATGGCTACACCTTC; CDR3 protein: CASSSPPGGTYGYTF
D gene: .; J gene: TRBJ1-3; V gene: TRBV14; clone size: .; CDR3 DNA: TGTGCCAGCAGCCAAAGCAGGGTAACCATATATTTT; CDR3 protein: CASSQSRVTIYF
D gene: .; J gene: TRBJ2-1; V gene: TRBV4-3; clone size: .; CDR3 DNA: TGCGCCAGCAGCCAGGCCCGGGGACACTACAATGAGCAGTTCTTC; CDR3 protein: CASSQARGHYNEQFF
D gene: .; J gene: TRBJ2-7; V gene: TRBV6-1; clone size: .; CDR3 DNA: TGTGCCAGCGCCGCCTCGATAAATTTTGAGCAGTACTTC; CDR3 protein: CASAASINFEQYF
D gene: TRBD2; J gene: TRBJ2-1; V gene: TRBV9; clone size: .; CDR3 DNA: TGTGCCGTCACTAGCGTGAATGAGCAGTTCTTC; CDR3 protein: CAVTSVNEQFF
D gene: .; J gene: TRBJ2-7; V gene: TRBV30; clone size: .; CDR3 DNA: TGTGCCTGGAGTGGTGGGGCGGGGATCTACGAGCAGTACTTC; CDR3 protein: CAWSGGAGIYEQYF
D gene: .; J gene: TRBJ2-2; V gene: TRBV18; clone size: .; CDR3 DNA: TGTGCCAGCTCACCACTATCAGGGGTCGACACCGGGGAGCTGTTTTTT; CDR3 protein: CASSPLSGVDTGELFF
D gene: .; J gene: TRBJ2-3; V gene: TRBV7-2; clone size: .; CDR3 DNA: TGTGCCAGCAGCCCGTTGGCGGATACGCAGTATTTT; CDR3 protein: CASSPLADTQYF
D gene: .; J gene: TRBJ2-2; V gene: TRBV25-1; clone size: once; CDR3 DNA: TGTGCCAGCAGTGGTCCCCCCGCAGCTCGTTGGGCCGGGGAGCTGTTTTTT; CDR3 protein: CASSGPPAARWAGELFF
D gene: .; J gene: TRBJ2-7; V gene: TRBV15; clone size: .; CDR3 DNA: TGTGCCACCAGCAGAGTAGGTAGGGGACTTTCCTACGAGCAGTACTTC; CDR3 protein: CATSRVGRGLSYEQYF
D gene: .; J gene: TRBJ2-6; V gene: TRBV10-3; clone size: .; CDR3 DNA: TGTGCCATGTCGGCTGGGGCCAACGTCCTGACTTTC; CDR3 protein: CAMSAGANVLTF
D gene: TRBD1; J gene: TRBJ2-7; V gene: TRBV7-2; clone size: .; CDR3 DNA: TGTGCCAGCAGCCTGTTGACAGGGGGCACCCACGAGCAGTACTTC; CDR3 protein: CASSLLTGGTHEQYF
D gene: .; J gene: TRBJ1-1; V gene: TRBV30; clone size: .; CDR3 DNA: TGTGCCTGGAAGCGAACAGTGAACACTGAAGCTTTCTTT; CDR3 protein: CAWKRTVNTEAFF
D gene: .; J gene: TRBJ1-2; V gene: TRBV29-1; clone size: .; CDR3 DNA: TGCAGCGTTGAAGATCCCGGGACATCGGTCTCTGGCTACACCTTC; CDR3 protein: CSVEDPGTSVSGYTF
D gene: .; J gene: TRBJ2-2; V gene: TRBV5-4; clone size: .; CDR3 DNA: TGTGCCAGCAGCTTCGTACGACGGGGGGCGGGCACCGGGGAGCTGTTTTTT; CDR3 protein: CASSFVRRGAGTGELFF
D gene: .; J gene: TRBJ2-1; V gene: TRBV5-1; clone size: .; CDR3 DNA: TGCGCCAGCAGCTTACCGTCCCGGTTGGATGAGCAGTTCTTC; CDR3 protein: CASSLPSRLDEQFF
D gene: .; J gene: TRBJ2-7; V gene: TRBV5-1; clone size: .; CDR3 DNA: TGCGCCAGCAGCGCGGACGGTCTCTCCTACGAGCAGTACTTC; CDR3 protein: CASSADGLSYEQYF
D gene: .; J gene: TRBJ1-3; V gene: TRBV2; clone size: .; CDR3 DNA: TGTGCCAGGAGACAGAGCTCTGGAAACACCATATATTTT; CDR3 protein: CARRQSSGNTIYF